Presented here are 7 T cell receptor beta chains from one specimen sequenced in a study of cytomegalovirus exposure and HLA in healthy donors (dated by TCRdb to the late 2010s). Libraries were made using the immunoSEQ multiplex PCR assay. For the multiplex PCR, a mixture combining 60 forward primers for TCR Vbeta segments and 13 reverse primers for TCR Jbeta segments was used. TCRdb took this table from immuneACCESS and kept in-frame rearrangements with V and J called. Such tables lack part of the clones; where checked against another copy, unresolved V genes explain under half of the gap, and the rest is unexplained. This sample is represented by 150,000 to 200,000 clones; over 60% of them were singletons. Jointly, the top ten make up 1.1% of the sample. Sequenced sample: PBMCs. The receptors were sampled from a woman aged 40 to 55 in good health and CMV-seronegative.

V and J are TRBV5-6 and TRBJ2-3; 11 bases map to TRBD2. The CDR3 loop spans 17 amino acids. Germline V CDR1 and CDR2: SGHDT, YYEEEE. Trimming cost V 0 bases and J 2 bases; bases outside gene matches: 5. CDR3 amino acids: CASSLGLAGGTTDTQYF. The DNA for the CDR3 is TGTGCCAGCAGCTTGGGGCTAGCGGGAGGAACCACAGATACGCAGTATTTT.

The chain is built from TRBV5-1 and TRBJ2-5, with a possible D match to TRBD1 (5 bases). V lost 4 bases and J 1 base, leaving 11 bases between the germline ends. This CDR3 region has 14 residues. The germline CDR1 and CDR2 sequences are SGHRS and YFSETQ. CDR3 DNA sequence: TGCGCCAGCAGCCCGGGTGACAGCCAAGAGACCCAGTACTTC. Its translation is CASSPGDSQETQYF.

This chain uses TRBV5-6 with TRBJ1-2; 7 nucleotides agree with TRBD1. Germline CDR1 is SGHDT and CDR2 is YYEEEE. V trimming: 4 bases; J trimming: 4 bases; junction bases outside the gene matches: 4. The CDR3 loop spans 13 amino acids. This CDR3 reads CASSLRTGYGYTF. CDR3 nucleotide sequence: TGTGCCAGCAGCCTAAGGACAGGCTATGGCTACACCTTC.

This sequence joins TRBV18 and TRBJ2-7, with TRBD2 identical over 7 bases. V dropped 3 bases and J dropped 6; count of bases not matched to a gene: 8. The CDR3 runs 14 residues. Germline V lookup: CDR1 KGHSH, CDR2 LQKENI. CDR3 bases: TGTGCCAGCTCACCGAGCGGGACGTTCACCGAGCAGTACTTC. Its protein is CASSPSGTFTEQYF. Together with reference TRBV18 and TRBJ2-7, the CDR3 gives the full variable domain: NAGVMQNPRHLVRRRGQEARLRCSPMKGHSHVYWYRQLPEEGLKFMVYLQKENIIDESGMPKERFSAEFPKEGPSILRIQQVVRGDSAAYFCASSPSGTFTEQYFGPGTRLTVT.

V usage is TRBV9 and J usage is TRBJ1-1; the D gene is possibly TRBD1 (5 bases). The CDR3 runs to 16 residues. In germline, CDR1 is SGDLS, CDR2 YYNGEE. Trimming left V 0 bases short and J 0 bases short, with 12 bases between. The CDR3 DNA follows: TGTGCCAGCAGCGTAGGGCGGGGCGGGATGAACACTGAAGCTTTCTTT. It is translated as CASSVGRGGMNTEAFF.

The chain combines TRBV5-1 with TRBJ2-3; TRBD2 aligns across 9 bases. The CDR3 is 15 amino acids. Germline CDR1 and CDR2: SGHRS and YFSETQ. Germline trimming cut 0 bases from V and 6 bases from J; bases unmatched to any gene: 5. The CDR3 DNA sequence: TGCGCCAGCAGCTTGGCGGCGGGAGGGCCGGATACGCAGTATTTT. Encoded protein: CASSLAAGGPDTQYF.

The chain has TRBV7-2 and TRBJ2-1; the D gene is possibly TRBD2 (6 bases). The CDR3 sequence is 16 residues long. Trimming shortened V by 6 bases and J by 0 bases, and 15 bases separated the two germline ends. Germline loops: CDR1 SGHTA, CDR2 FQGNSA. Here the CDR3 DNA reads TGTGCCAGCAGTCGCCAAGCGGGTTTCTCCTACAATGAGCAGTTCTTC. It specifies CASSRQAGFSYNEQFF.